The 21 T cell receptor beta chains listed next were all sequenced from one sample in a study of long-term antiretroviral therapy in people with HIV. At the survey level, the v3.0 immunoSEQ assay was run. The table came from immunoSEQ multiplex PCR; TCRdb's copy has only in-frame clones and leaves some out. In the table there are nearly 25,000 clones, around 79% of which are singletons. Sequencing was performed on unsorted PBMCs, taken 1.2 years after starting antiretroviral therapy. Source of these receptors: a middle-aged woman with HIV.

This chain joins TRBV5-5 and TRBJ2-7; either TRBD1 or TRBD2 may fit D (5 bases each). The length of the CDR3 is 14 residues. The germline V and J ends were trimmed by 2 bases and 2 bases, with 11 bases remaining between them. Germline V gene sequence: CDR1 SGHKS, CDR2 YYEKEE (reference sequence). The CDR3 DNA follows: TGTGCCAGCAGCTTCTGGGACGGGGCCTACGAGCAGTACTTC. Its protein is CASSFWDGAYEQYF.

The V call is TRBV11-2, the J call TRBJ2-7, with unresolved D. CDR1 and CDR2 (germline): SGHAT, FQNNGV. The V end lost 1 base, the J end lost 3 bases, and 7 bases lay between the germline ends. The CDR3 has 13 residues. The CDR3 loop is CASSLAADYEQYF. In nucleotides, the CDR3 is TGTGCCAGCAGCTTAGCTGCAGACTACGAGCAGTACTTC.

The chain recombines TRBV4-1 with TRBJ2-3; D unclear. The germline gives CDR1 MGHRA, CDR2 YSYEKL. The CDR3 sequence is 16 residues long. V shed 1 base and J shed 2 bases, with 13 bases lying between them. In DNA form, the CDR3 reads TGCGCCAGCAGCCAAGTGGACCTGGGATTCACAGATACGCAGTATTTT. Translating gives CASSQVDLGFTDTQYF.

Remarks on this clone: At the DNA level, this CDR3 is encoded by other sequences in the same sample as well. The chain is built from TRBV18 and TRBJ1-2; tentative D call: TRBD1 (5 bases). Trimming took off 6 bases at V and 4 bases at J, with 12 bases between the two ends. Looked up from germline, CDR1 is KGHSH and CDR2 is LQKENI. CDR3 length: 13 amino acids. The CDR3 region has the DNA TGTGCCAGCTCCCCCGGGGGGTCCTATGGCTACACCTTC. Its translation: CASSPGGSYGYTF. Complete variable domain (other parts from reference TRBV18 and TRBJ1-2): NAGVMQNPRHLVRRRGQEARLRCSPMKGHSHVYWYRQLPEEGLKFMVYLQKENIIDESGMPKERFSAEFPKEGPSILRIQQVVRGDSAAYFCASSPGGSYGYTFGSGTRLTVV.

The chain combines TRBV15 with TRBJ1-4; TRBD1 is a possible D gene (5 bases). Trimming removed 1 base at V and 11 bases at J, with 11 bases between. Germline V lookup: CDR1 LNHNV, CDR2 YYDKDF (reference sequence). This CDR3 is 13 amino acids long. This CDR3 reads CATSRGEGVKLFF. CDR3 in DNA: TGTGCCACCAGCAGAGGGGAAGGGGTTAAACTGTTTTTT.

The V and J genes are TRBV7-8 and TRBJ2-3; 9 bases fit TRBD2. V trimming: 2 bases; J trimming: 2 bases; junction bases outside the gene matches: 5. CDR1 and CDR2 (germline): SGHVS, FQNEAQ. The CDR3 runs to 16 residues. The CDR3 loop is CASSLWGGRATDTQYF. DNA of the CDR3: TGTGCCAGCAGCTTATGGGGCGGGAGGGCCACAGATACGCAGTATTTT. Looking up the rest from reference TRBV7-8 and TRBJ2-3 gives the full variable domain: GAGVSQSPRYKVAKRGQDVALRCDPISGHVSLFWYQQALGQGPEFLTYFQNEAQLDKSGLPSDRFFAERPEGSVSTLKIQRTQQEDSAVYLCASSLWGGRATDTQYFGPGTRLTVL.

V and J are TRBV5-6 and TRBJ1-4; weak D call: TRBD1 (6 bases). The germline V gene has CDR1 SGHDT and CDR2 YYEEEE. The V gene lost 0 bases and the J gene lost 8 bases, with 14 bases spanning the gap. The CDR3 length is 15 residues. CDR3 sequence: CASSLARDTGEKLFF. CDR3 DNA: TGTGCCAGCAGCTTGGCCCGGGACACCGGGGAAAAACTGTTTTTT.

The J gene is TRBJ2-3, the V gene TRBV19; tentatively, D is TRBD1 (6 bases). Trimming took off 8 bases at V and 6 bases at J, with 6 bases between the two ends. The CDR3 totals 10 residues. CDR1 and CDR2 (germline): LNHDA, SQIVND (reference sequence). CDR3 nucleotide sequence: TGTGCCAGTCAGGGGGATACGCAGTATTTT. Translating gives CASQGDTQYF.

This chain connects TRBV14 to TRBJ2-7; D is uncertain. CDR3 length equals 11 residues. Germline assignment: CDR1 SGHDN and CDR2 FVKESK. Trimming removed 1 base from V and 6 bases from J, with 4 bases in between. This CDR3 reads CASSQGVEQYF. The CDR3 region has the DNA TGTGCCAGCAGCCAAGGGGTCGAGCAGTACTTC.

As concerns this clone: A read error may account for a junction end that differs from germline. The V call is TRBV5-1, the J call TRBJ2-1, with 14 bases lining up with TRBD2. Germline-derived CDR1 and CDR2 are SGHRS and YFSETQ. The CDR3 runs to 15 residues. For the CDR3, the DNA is TGCGCCAGCCGCTTGGGACTAGCGGGGGAGAATGAGCAGTTCTTC. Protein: CASRLGLAGENEQFF.

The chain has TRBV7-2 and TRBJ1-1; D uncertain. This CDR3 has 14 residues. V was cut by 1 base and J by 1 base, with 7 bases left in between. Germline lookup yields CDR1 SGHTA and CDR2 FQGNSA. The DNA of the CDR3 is TGTGCCAGCAGCTTAGAAGTTGAGAACACTGAAGCTTTCTTT. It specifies CASSLEVENTEAFF.

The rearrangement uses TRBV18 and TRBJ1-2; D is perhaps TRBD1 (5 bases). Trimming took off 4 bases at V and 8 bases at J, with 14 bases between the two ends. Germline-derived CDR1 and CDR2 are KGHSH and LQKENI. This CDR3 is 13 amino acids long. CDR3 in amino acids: CASSQGPPWGYTF. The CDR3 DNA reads TGTGCCAGCTCACAGGGACCGCCCTGGGGCTACACCTTC.

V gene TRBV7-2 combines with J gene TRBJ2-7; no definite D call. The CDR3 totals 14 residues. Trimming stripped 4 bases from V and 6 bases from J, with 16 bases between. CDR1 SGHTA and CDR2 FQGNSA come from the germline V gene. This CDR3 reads CASSWTPVVSEQYF. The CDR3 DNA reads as TGTGCCAGCAGCTGGACCCCGGTGGTCTCCGAGCAGTACTTC.

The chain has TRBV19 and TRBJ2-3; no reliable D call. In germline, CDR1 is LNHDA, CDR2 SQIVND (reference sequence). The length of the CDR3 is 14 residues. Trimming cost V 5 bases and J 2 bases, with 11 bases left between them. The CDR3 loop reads CASSAQSFTDTQYF. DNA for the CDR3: TGTGCCAGTAGTGCGCAGAGCTTCACAGATACGCAGTATTTT.

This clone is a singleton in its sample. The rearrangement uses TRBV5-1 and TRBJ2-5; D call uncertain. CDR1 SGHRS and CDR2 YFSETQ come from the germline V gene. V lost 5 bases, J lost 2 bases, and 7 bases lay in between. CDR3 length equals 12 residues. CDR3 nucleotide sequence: TGCGCCAGCAGTGAACAGCAAGAGACCCAGTACTTC. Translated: CASSEQQETQYF.

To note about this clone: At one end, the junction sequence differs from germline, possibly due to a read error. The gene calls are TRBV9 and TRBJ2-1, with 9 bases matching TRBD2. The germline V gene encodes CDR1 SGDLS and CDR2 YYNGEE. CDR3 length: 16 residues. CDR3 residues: CASSVEGTSTDNEQFF. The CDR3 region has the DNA TGTGCCAGCAGTGTAGAGGGGACTAGCACAGACAATGAGCAGTTCTTC.

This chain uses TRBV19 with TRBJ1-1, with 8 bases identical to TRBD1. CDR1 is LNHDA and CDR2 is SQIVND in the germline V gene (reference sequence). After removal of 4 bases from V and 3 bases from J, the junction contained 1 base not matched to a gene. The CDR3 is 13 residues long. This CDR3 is CASSNRGYTEAFF. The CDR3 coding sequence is TGTGCCAGTAGTAACAGGGGGTACACTGAAGCTTTCTTT.

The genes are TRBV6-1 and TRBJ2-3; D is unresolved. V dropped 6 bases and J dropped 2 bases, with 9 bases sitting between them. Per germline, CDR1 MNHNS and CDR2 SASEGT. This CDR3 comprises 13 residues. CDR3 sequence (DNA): TGTGCCAGCAGAACCTTTAACACAGATACGCAGTATTTT. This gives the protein CASRTFNTDTQYF.

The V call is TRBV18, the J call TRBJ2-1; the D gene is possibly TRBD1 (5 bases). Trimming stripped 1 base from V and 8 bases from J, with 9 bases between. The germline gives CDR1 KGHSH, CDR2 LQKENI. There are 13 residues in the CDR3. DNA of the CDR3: TGTGCCAGCTCACCACAGGGGTATGATGAGCAGTTCTTC. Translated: CASSPQGYDEQFF.

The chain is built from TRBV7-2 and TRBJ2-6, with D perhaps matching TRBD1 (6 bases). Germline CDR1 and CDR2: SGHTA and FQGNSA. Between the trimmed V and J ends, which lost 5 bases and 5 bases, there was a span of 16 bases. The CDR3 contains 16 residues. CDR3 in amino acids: CASSTDSATRANVLTF. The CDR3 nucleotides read TGTGCCAGCAGCACGGACAGTGCCACGCGGGCCAACGTCCTGACTTTC.

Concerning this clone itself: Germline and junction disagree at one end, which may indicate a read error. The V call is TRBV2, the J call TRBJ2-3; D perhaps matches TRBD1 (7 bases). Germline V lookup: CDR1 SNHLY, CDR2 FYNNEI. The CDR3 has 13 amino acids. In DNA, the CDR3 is TGTGCCAGCACTCCTGAGGCGGGACAGCAGACCTTTTTT. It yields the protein CASTPEAGQQTFF.